The 25 T cell receptor beta chains presented below share a single source sample, sequenced in a study of early T cells in non-severe SARS-CoV-2 infection. One entry per CDR3 protein results from TCRdb running MiXCR on the 5' RACE reads. The sample shows more than 50,000 distinct CDR3 sequences, under 15% of them seen only once. Source: whole blood, taken at baseline. The receptors originated from an adult who was a healthcare worker with PCR-confirmed SARS-CoV-2 infection or an uninfected control (not recorded which).

This clonotype turned up a few times. V gene TRBV24-1 combines with J gene TRBJ2-3; D unresolved. The CDR3 is made up of 12 amino acids. CDR1 KGHDR and CDR2 SFDVKD come from the germline V gene. The V gene lost 6 bases and the J gene lost 4 bases, with 7 bases spanning the gap. This CDR3 is CATSSRSDTQYF. DNA of the CDR3: TGTGCCACCAGTTCCAGGTCAGATACGCAGTATTTT.

V usage is TRBV20-1 and J usage is TRBJ2-1, with 8 bases fitting TRBD2. The CDR3 runs to 15 residues. The germline V gene has CDR1 DFQATT and CDR2 SNEGSKA (reference sequence). J lost 4 bases, V lost 4 bases, and 9 bases had no gene match. This CDR3 reads CSANSGTSPYNEQFF. Written as DNA, the CDR3 is TGCAGTGCTAATAGCGGGACCAGCCCATACAATGAGCAGTTCTTC.

Only a few counts were recorded for this clonotype. The junction and the germline gene differ at one end; a read error may be behind it. This chain connects TRBV7-9 to TRBJ1-4; D may be TRBD1 (5 bases). Germline V gives CDR1 SEHNR, CDR2 FQNEAQ (reference sequence). This CDR3 comprises 13 residues. CDR3 region: CASSSTKAEPQDF. CDR3 DNA: TGTGCCAGCAGCTCGACAAAGGCCGAACCACAGGATTTT.

This clonotype has a handful of counts. V gene TRBV7-2 combines with J gene TRBJ1-1, with D possibly matching TRBD1 (5 bases). The germline gives CDR1 SGHTA, CDR2 FQGNSA. This CDR3 spans 14 amino acids. V was cut by 2 bases and J by 10 bases, with 17 bases left in between. The CDR3, as DNA: TGTGCCAGCAGCTTAACGACAGTCGGTGGTAGAGCTTTCTTT. It codes for CASSLTTVGGRAFF.

This clonotype has more than one count but fewer than ten. The J gene is TRBJ1-2, the V gene TRBV15; maybe TRBD1 (5 bases). V was trimmed by 4 bases and J by 4 bases, leaving 13 bases between them. Germline CDR1 reads LNHNV; CDR2 reads YYDKDF (reference sequence). CDR3 length: 14 amino acids. Written as DNA, the CDR3 is TGTGCCACCAGCATTACCGGGACGGCCTATGGCTACACCTTC. Its translation: CATSITGTAYGYTF.

This clonotype occurred a few times. V is TRBV18 and J is TRBJ2-1; no firm D call. Trimming took 3 bases from V and 5 from J, leaving 11 bases between them. The CDR3 is 14 residues long. Germline CDR1 KGHSH, CDR2 LQKENI. CDR3 sequence (DNA): TGTGCCAGCTCACCTACACCAGTTAACAATGAGCAGTTCTTC. The encoded protein is CASSPTPVNNEQFF. The full variable domain, completed using reference TRBV18 and TRBJ2-1, is NAGVMQNPRHLVRRRGQEARLRCSPMKGHSHVYWYRQLPEEGLKFMVYLQKENIIDESGMPKERFSAEFPKEGPSILRIQQVVRGDSAAYFCASSPTPVNNEQFFGPGTRLTVL.

This clonotype was seen more than once but under ten times. The gene calls are TRBV19 and TRBJ1-1, with 7 bases lining up with TRBD1. The CDR3 contains 13 residues. CDR1 is LNHDA, CDR2 SQIVND, per germline (reference sequence). V lost 10 bases to trimming and J lost 0 bases; unmatched junction nucleotides: 5. The CDR3 protein is CATEDRMNTEAFF. The CDR3 coding sequence is TGTGCCACCGAGGACAGGATGAACACTGAAGCTTTCTTT.

The rearrangement links TRBV7-2 to TRBJ2-6; D unresolved. Per germline, CDR1 SGHTA and CDR2 FQGNSA. Trimming stripped 2 bases from V and 1 base from J, with 6 bases between. The CDR3 has 15 amino acids. Here the CDR3 reads CASSLRRSGANVLTF. The DNA of the CDR3 is TGTGCCAGCAGCTTAAGGAGATCTGGGGCCAACGTCCTGACTTTC.

Only a few counts were recorded for this clonotype. This sequence joins TRBV12-3 or TRBV12-4 and TRBJ2-5; tentatively, D is TRBD2 (5 bases). The CDR3 contains 12 residues. V shed 11 bases and J shed 5 bases, with 15 bases lying between them. The CDR3 DNA reads TGTGCCGTAGGCACTGGCGGGGAGACCCAGTACTTC. This encodes CAVGTGGETQYF.

CDR3 sequence (DNA): TGTGCCAGCGGTTTCGCTTCTGGACAGTCCCCAGGGAACACTGAAGCTTTCTTT. Translation gives CASGFASGQSPGNTEAFF. The genes are TRBV6-6 and TRBJ1-1, with D perhaps matching TRBD1 (6 bases). Trimming took off 8 bases at V and 1 base at J, with 26 bases between the two ends. This CDR3 has 18 residues. From germline, CDR1 is MNHNY and CDR2 SVGAGI (reference sequence).

The rearrangement joins TRBV19 to TRBJ2-7; D is unclear. In germline, CDR1 is LNHDA, CDR2 SQIVND (reference sequence). This CDR3 is 13 amino acids long. V was trimmed by 4 bases and J by 6 bases, leaving 13 bases between them. CDR3 residues: CASSTGRAAEQYF. In DNA form, the CDR3 reads TGTGCCAGTAGTACTGGTAGGGCTGCCGAGCAGTACTTC.

In this sample, this clonotype turned up many times. CDR3 residues: CASRKDPPGGTYEQYF. The CDR3 DNA is TGTGCCAGCAGAAAGGACCCCCCTGGAGGCACCTACGAGCAGTACTTC. V gene TRBV2 combines with J gene TRBJ2-7; D might be TRBD2 (5 bases). Germline lookup yields CDR1 SNHLY and CDR2 FYNNEI. V shed 6 bases and J shed 2 bases, with 20 bases lying between them. This CDR3 comprises 16 residues.

This clonotype was counted ten times or more. The chain has TRBV5-1 and TRBJ2-1; D may be TRBD1 (5 bases). Germline V gene data show CDR1 as SGHRS and CDR2 as YFSETQ. The CDR3 loop spans 15 amino acids. V lost 2 bases to trimming and J lost 5 bases, with 14 bases between them. The CDR3 protein is CASSFLGPTNNEQFF. The DNA for the CDR3 is TGCGCCAGCAGCTTTCTGGGGCCAACAAACAATGAGCAGTTCTTC.

This clonotype has more than one count but fewer than ten. This chain's CDR3 is CASSPAHYEQYF. The DNA for the CDR3 is TGTGCCAGCAGCCCCGCACACTACGAGCAGTACTTC. This rearrangement joins TRBV7-9 to TRBJ2-7; D is ambiguous. The germline V gene has CDR1 SEHNR and CDR2 FQNEAQ (reference sequence). The V end was cut by 5 bases, the J end by 3 bases, with 8 bases between. This CDR3 spans 12 amino acids.

This clonotype was counted ten times or more. The rearrangement joins TRBV28 to TRBJ2-1; D perhaps matches TRBD2 (6 bases). Germline values: CDR1 MDHEN, CDR2 SYDVKM. The CDR3 runs 16 residues. V was pared by 3 bases and J by 5 bases, with 17 bases between. CDR3 nucleotide sequence: TGTGCCAGCAGTTTGAGGGGCGGGGCTGGGGACAATGAGCAGTTCTTC. It translates to CASSLRGGAGDNEQFF. The entire variable domain, with the rest obtained from reference TRBV28 and TRBJ2-1, is as follows: DVKVTQSSRYLVKRTGEKVFLECVQDMDHENMFWYRQDPGLGLRLIYFSYDVKMKEKGDIPEGYSVSREKKERFSLILESASTNQTSMYLCASSLRGGAGDNEQFFGPGTRLTVL.

The chain carries TRBV20-1 and TRBJ1-5, with D uncertain. The CDR3 has 15 amino acids. Germline V gene lookup returns CDR1 DFQATT and CDR2 SNEGSKA (reference sequence). V shed 2 bases and J shed 1 base, with 12 bases lying between them. DNA of the CDR3: TGCAGTGCTAGACACCCTGCGGCGAGCAATCAGCCCCAGCATTTT. This encodes CSARHPAASNQPQHF.

This clonotype was recorded many times. The chain joins TRBV6-5 to TRBJ1-2, with D maybe TRBD1 (6 bases). The germline gives CDR1 MNHEY, CDR2 SVGAGI. CDR3 length: 15 amino acids. V was clipped by 5 bases and J by 4 bases, with 17 bases between them. The CDR3 is CASSRVATGSYGYTF. The CDR3 nucleotides are TGTGCCAGCAGTCGGGTGGCCACAGGGAGCTATGGCTACACCTTC.

This clonotype turned up a few times. The chain is built from TRBV20-1 and TRBJ1-1; 9 bases line up with TRBD1. In germline, CDR1 is DFQATT, CDR2 SNEGSKA (reference sequence). The CDR3 has 18 residues. V was pared by 3 bases and J by 1 base, with 15 bases of the junction left unmatched. Here the CDR3 DNA reads TGCAGTGCTAGTTTCGTTGGAGATCCACAGGGGGCGAACACTGAAGCTTTCTTT. This gives the protein CSASFVGDPQGANTEAFF.

This clonotype was counted ten times or more. The gene calls are TRBV6-1 and TRBJ1-5; D uncertain. The V end was cut by 2 bases, the J end by 2 bases, with 10 bases between. Germline CDR1 reads MNHNS; CDR2 reads SASEGT. The length of the CDR3 is 15 residues. CDR3 nucleotides: TGTGCCAGCAGTGAAAATGGGATAGGCAATCAGCCCCAGCATTTT. Translating gives CASSENGIGNQPQHF.

This sequence joins TRBV29-1 and TRBJ1-1, with D hard to call. The CDR3 spans 12 residues. The germline V gene encodes CDR1 SQVTM and CDR2 ANQGSEA. The V end lost 4 bases, the J end lost 1 base, and 7 bases lay between the germline ends. The CDR3 DNA follows: TGCAGCGTTGTTTCACAGAACACTGAAGCTTTCTTT. Amino acid sequence: CSVVSQNTEAFF.

The genes are TRBV6-6 and TRBJ1-1, with D maybe TRBD1 (5 bases). V gave up 5 bases and J gave up 10 bases, with 23 bases separating them. Germline-derived CDR1 and CDR2 are MNHNY and SVGAGI (reference sequence). CDR3 length: 15 residues. The CDR3 nucleotides read TGTGCCAGCAGTGCGCTTGGGGCGGGGTACGATGTAGCTTTCTTT. This gives the protein CASSALGAGYDVAFF.

The chain carries TRBV3-1 and TRBJ2-6; 7 nucleotides agree with TRBD1. Unmatched junction bases numbered 6, after V lost 7 bases and J lost 0 bases. The CDR3 totals 16 residues. CDR1 is LGHDT, CDR2 YNNKEL, per germline (reference sequence). CDR3 sequence (DNA): TGTGCCAGCATCGGGACAGCCTCCTCTGGGGCCAACGTCCTGACTTTC. Translating it yields CASIGTASSGANVLTF.

In its sample, this clonotype was seen a few times. This sequence joins TRBV5-8 and TRBJ1-1; D uncertain. Germline values: CDR1 SGHTS, CDR2 YDEGEE. The V end was cut by 1 base, the J end by 1 base, with 11 bases between. The CDR3 has 15 residues. The CDR3: CASSLRGRRNTEAFF. The CDR3, as DNA: TGTGCCAGCAGCTTGAGAGGTCGAAGGAACACTGAAGCTTTCTTT.

By proportion, this clonotype is medium-sized (0.01 to 0.1%). J is TRBJ2-1 and V is TRBV7-9; D ambiguous. Germline CDR1 is SEHNR and CDR2 is FQNEAQ (reference sequence). This CDR3 has 12 residues. Trimming took off 2 bases at V and 5 bases at J, with 4 bases between the two ends. The CDR3 loop reads CASSLRDNEQFF. In DNA form, the CDR3 reads TGTGCCAGCAGCTTACGGGACAATGAGCAGTTCTTC.

A few counts support this clonotype. The rearrangement uses TRBV12-3 or TRBV12-4 and TRBJ2-7; 9 bases are a match to TRBD2. This CDR3 comprises 13 residues. V lost 7 bases to trimming and J lost 4 bases; unmatched junction nucleotides: 5. CDR3 amino acids: CASTVSGGYEQYF. The CDR3, as DNA: TGTGCCAGCACCGTTAGCGGGGGTTACGAGCAGTACTTC.